Shown below are 30 T cell receptor beta chains from a single sample sequenced in a study of cytomegalovirus exposure and HLA in healthy donors. 13 Jbeta primers and 60 Vbeta primers were used for the PCR. The repertoire was sequenced with immunoSEQ multiplex PCR; TCRdb's copy has only in-frame clones and lacks some. This table has more than 60,000 clones, over 75% appearing once. Sequenced sample: PBMCs. The receptors stem from a woman aged 25 to 45 in good health and CMV-seronegative.

The V call is TRBV28, the J call TRBJ2-7; 8 nucleotides line up with TRBD1. From germline, CDR1 is MDHEN and CDR2 SYDVKM. J was trimmed by 2 bases and V by 7 bases; bases with no gene match: 10. The CDR3 is 15 residues long. This CDR3 reads CASNSQGALTYEQYF. CDR3 nucleotide sequence: TGTGCCAGCAACTCCCAGGGGGCTCTGACCTACGAGCAGTACTTC.

This clone was detected a few times. The rearrangement uses TRBV9 and TRBJ2-5; 13 nucleotides match TRBD2. The CDR3 is 20 residues long. Looked up from germline, CDR1 is SGDLS and CDR2 is YYNGEE. V dropped 0 bases and J dropped 1; count of bases not matched to a gene: 12. The CDR3 DNA reads TGTGCCAGCAGCGTAGGGGGTGGACTAGCGGGAGCCCGACTCCAAGAGACCCAGTACTTC. Its translation: CASSVGGGLAGARLQETQYF.

This clone was seen a single time. This sequence joins TRBV7-9 and TRBJ1-2; D gene unclear. With 3 bases removed from V and 4 bases from J, the gap between germline ends came to 12 bases. The CDR3 consists of 14 residues. Germline assignment: CDR1 SEHNR and CDR2 FQNEAQ (reference sequence). This chain's CDR3 is CASSLGETGYGYTF. The CDR3, as DNA: TGTGCCAGCAGCTTGGGTGAAACGGGCTATGGCTACACCTTC.

This clone was found a few times. The chain carries TRBV5-1 and TRBJ2-3; TRBD2 agrees at 9 bases. Germline loops: CDR1 SGHRS, CDR2 YFSETQ. This CDR3 is built from 15 residues. V trimming: 2 bases; J trimming: 6 bases; junction bases outside the gene matches: 7. The CDR3 DNA is TGCGCCAGCAGCTTCAGAGGCGGGGGGGGCGATACGCAGTATTTT. Translated, it gives CASSFRGGGGDTQYF.

V gene TRBV7-9 combines with J gene TRBJ2-5; D gene unclear. V lost 0 bases and J lost 3, with 8 bases in between. The CDR3 has 14 residues. The V gene's germline CDR1 is SEHNR and CDR2 FQNEAQ (reference sequence). The CDR3 region has the DNA TGTGCCAGCAGCTTAGCTATCACAAAAGAGACCCAGTACTTC. It translates to CASSLAITKETQYF. Using reference TRBV7-9 and TRBJ2-5 for the parts outside the CDR3, the full variable domain is DTGVSQNPRHKITKRGQNVTFRCDPISEHNRLYWYRQTLGQGPEFLTYFQNEAQLEKSRLLSDRFSAERPKGSFSTLEIQRTEQGDSAMYLCASSLAITKETQYFGPGTRLLVL.

V is TRBV7-8 and J is TRBJ1-2; no clear D gene. V was shortened by 4 bases and J by 0 bases, with 12 bases between the two germline ends. The CDR3 runs 15 residues. Germline CDR1 is SGHVS and CDR2 is FQNEAQ. The CDR3 DNA is TGTGCCAGCAGCTCTAGAAACGTAGCTAACTATGGCTACACCTTC. Its protein product is CASSSRNVANYGYTF.

The chain is built from TRBV29-1 and TRBJ2-1; 11 positions match TRBD1. Trimming took 4 bases from V and 8 from J; bases not matched to a gene: 7. The CDR3 runs to 14 residues. The germline gives CDR1 SQVTM, CDR2 ANQGSEA. The CDR3, as DNA: TGCAGCGTTGTGGGACAGGGGGGTCGACATGAGCAGTTCTTC. Translation gives CSVVGQGGRHEQFF.

The count of this clone is one. The chain uses TRBV9 and TRBJ1-5; a weak D match, TRBD1 (5 bases). Trimming took off 7 bases at V and 4 bases at J, with 6 bases between the two ends. CDR3 length: 11 residues. Germline CDR1 reads SGDLS; CDR2 reads YYNGEE. CDR3 DNA sequence: TGTGCCAGCGGGGGGAATCAGCCCCAGCATTTT. It is translated as CASGGNQPQHF.

The rearrangement uses TRBV5-6 and TRBJ2-1; D gene unclear. This CDR3 has 12 residues. Deletions cut 4 bases from V and 9 bases from J, with 11 bases between. Germline values: CDR1 SGHDT, CDR2 YYEEEE. DNA of the CDR3: TGTGCCAGCAGCCTCAGTTCGGGTGAGCAGTTCTTC. Amino acids: CASSLSSGEQFF.

CDR3 amino acids: CASSSPDREAQYF. The CDR3, as DNA: TGTGCCAGCAGCTCCCCGGACAGGGAGGCCCAGTACTTC. The chain links TRBV13 to TRBJ2-5; 8 bases are a match to TRBD1. The V and J ends lost 4 bases and 9 bases, in that order; junction bases with no gene match: 7. This CDR3 spans 13 amino acids. Germline V gene sequence: CDR1 PRHDT, CDR2 FYEKMQ (reference sequence).

V is TRBV13 and J is TRBJ1-1; 9 nucleotides align to TRBD1. The CDR3 is 11 residues long. Germline V CDR1 and CDR2: PRHDT, FYEKMQ (reference sequence). V was clipped by 4 bases and J by 10 bases; unmatched bases: 1. The CDR3 is CASSSGQGAFF. The CDR3 DNA follows: TGTGCCAGCAGCTCGGGACAGGGAGCTTTCTTT.

The chain joins TRBV30 to TRBJ2-7, with 10 bases aligning to TRBD1. V dropped 5 bases and J dropped 5; count of bases not matched to a gene: 9. The CDR3 loop spans 14 amino acids. Germline V gene data show CDR1 as GTSNPN and CDR2 as SVGIG (reference sequence). The DNA for the CDR3 is TGTGCCTGGGAGACCGGGACAGGGGACCACGAGCAGTACTTC. Translation gives CAWETGTGDHEQYF.

The CDR3 region has the DNA TGTGCCAGCAGTGAAGGGACTAGCGGGAGAAACGAGCAGTACTTC. Amino acids: CASSEGTSGRNEQYF. The chain is built from TRBV28 and TRBJ2-7; 14 bases line up with TRBD2. Germline assignment: CDR1 MDHEN and CDR2 SYDVKM. CDR3 size: 15 residues. V was pared by 5 bases and J by 5 bases, with 5 bases of the junction left unmatched.

The chain couples TRBV11-2 to TRBJ2-3; weak D call: TRBD2 (5 bases). The CDR3 covers 13 residues. Per germline, CDR1 SGHAT and CDR2 FQNNGV. V was trimmed by 5 bases and J by 6 bases, leaving 12 bases between them. The CDR3 DNA follows: TGTGCCAGCAGCCTTGGGCGCGGGGATACGCAGTATTTT. Encoded protein: CASSLGRGDTQYF.

This rearrangement joins TRBV19 to TRBJ1-2; D is uncertain. The V end lost 3 bases, the J end lost 2 bases, and 7 bases lay between the germline ends. CDR1 and CDR2 (germline): LNHDA, SQIVND (reference sequence). CDR3 size: 13 residues. The CDR3 DNA sequence: TGTGCCAGTAGTATCGCACAAAACTATGGCTACACCTTC. This codes for CASSIAQNYGYTF. Variable domain in full (rest from reference TRBV19 and TRBJ1-2): DGGITQSPKYLFRKEGQNVTLSCEQNLNHDAMYWYRQDPGQGLRLIYYSQIVNDFQKGDIAEGYSVSREKKESFPLTVTSAQKNPTAFYLCASSIAQNYGYTFGSGTRLTVV.

In DNA form, the CDR3 reads TGTGCCAGCAGTTTCACTAGCTCCGGGGAGCTGTTTTTT. Its translation: CASSFTSSGELFF. The chain carries TRBV27 and TRBJ2-2; possible D gene TRBD2, 6 bases. Trimming pared 3 bases from V and 6 bases from J, leaving 8 bases between. This CDR3 has 13 residues. The V gene's germline CDR1 is MNHEY and CDR2 SMNVEV (reference sequence).

The chain uses TRBV6-5 and TRBJ2-7; D is ambiguous. The V end lost 4 bases, the J end lost 2 bases, and 9 bases lay between the germline ends. The CDR3 has 13 residues. CDR1 is MNHEY and CDR2 is SVGAGI in the germline V gene. The CDR3 sequence: CASSLTTTYEQYF. The CDR3 nucleotides are TGTGCCAGCAGTTTGACAACCACCTACGAGCAGTACTTC.

The V gene is TRBV4-3, the J gene TRBJ1-5, with 7 bases that match TRBD1. Germline V lookup: CDR1 LGHNA, CDR2 YSLEER. The CDR3 runs 15 residues. V lost 2 bases to trimming and J lost 1 base; unmatched junction nucleotides: 2. CDR3 residues: CASSQQTGSNQPQHF. The DNA for the CDR3 is TGCGCCAGCAGCCAACAGACAGGGAGCAATCAGCCCCAGCATTTT.

The chain carries TRBV6-5 and TRBJ1-5, with D maybe TRBD1 (5 bases). Germline V gene sequence: CDR1 MNHEY, CDR2 SVGAGI. The ends were cut back, 5 bases at V and 4 bases at J, with 12 bases in the middle. CDR3 length: 14 amino acids. The CDR3 here is CASSNLGGNQPQHF. In nucleotides, the CDR3 is TGTGCCAGCAGTAACCTGGGGGGGAATCAGCCCCAGCATTTT.

The chain combines TRBV9 with TRBJ1-1; tentative D call: TRBD1 (6 bases). CDR3 size: 14 residues. V shed 2 bases and J shed 2 bases, with 10 bases lying between them. Germline V gives CDR1 SGDLS, CDR2 YYNGEE. CDR3 in amino acids: CASSVGQINTEAFF. CDR3 nucleotide sequence: TGTGCCAGCAGCGTCGGACAGATTAACACTGAAGCTTTCTTT.

The CDR3: CASSVEAGNQPQHF. The DNA for the CDR3 is TGTGCCAGCAGCGTAGAGGCGGGGAATCAGCCCCAGCATTTT. V gene TRBV9 combines with J gene TRBJ1-5; D remains ambiguous. The V end was cut by 0 bases, the J end by 4 bases, with 8 bases between. The CDR3 spans 14 residues. Looked up from germline, CDR1 is SGDLS and CDR2 is YYNGEE.

In its sample, this clone was seen once. The CDR3 loop is CASTGGPLSTEAFF. The CDR3 nucleotides read TGTGCCAGCACGGGGGGTCCCCTGAGCACTGAAGCTTTCTTT. This chain connects TRBV7-9 to TRBJ1-1, with TRBD1 as a possible D gene (5 bases). V dropped 7 bases and J dropped 4 bases, with 16 bases sitting between them. There are 14 residues in the CDR3. Germline lookup yields CDR1 SEHNR and CDR2 FQNEAQ (reference sequence).

This clone showed up just once. CDR3 nucleotides: TGTGCTAGTGGTTGGGCCCATAACACAGGGAAGCAGTACTTC. As protein: CASGWAHNTGKQYF. The J gene is TRBJ2-7, the V gene TRBV12-5; TRBD1 might be the D (6 bases). Trimming stripped 4 bases from V and 8 bases from J, with 18 bases between. CDR1 is LGHNT, CDR2 FRNRAP, per germline. CDR3 size: 14 residues.

This clone was seen a single time. The genes are TRBV5-1 and TRBJ2-1, with TRBD1 identical over 8 bases. CDR1 is SGHRS and CDR2 is YFSETQ in the germline V gene. The length of the CDR3 is 15 residues. The junction had 4 bases not matched to a gene; V was cut back by 3 bases and J by 2 bases. CDR3: CASSSTGVTYNEQFF. CDR3 DNA: TGCGCCAGCAGCTCGACAGGGGTTACCTACAATGAGCAGTTCTTC.

The V and J genes are TRBV10-2 and TRBJ1-5; no clear D gene. CDR3 length equals 12 residues. The germline V and J ends were trimmed by 4 bases and 7 bases, with 8 bases remaining between them. Per germline, CDR1 WSHSY and CDR2 SAAADI. CDR3 bases: TGCGCCAGCAGTGGACTATCGCAGCCCCAGCATTTT. It yields the protein CASSGLSQPQHF.

V and J are TRBV6-5 and TRBJ1-1; D unresolved. CDR1 MNHEY and CDR2 SVGAGI come from the germline V gene. The CDR3 is 13 amino acids. V was trimmed by 7 bases and J by 6 bases, leaving 15 bases between them. The CDR3 nucleotides are TGTGCCAGCACAGGCAGTGTTGGCGCTGAAGCTTTCTTT. Translation gives CASTGSVGAEAFF.

This chain links TRBV6-5 with TRBJ2-7; 7 bases are a match to TRBD1. Trimming removed 0 bases from V and 3 bases from J; junction bases left unmatched: 2. The CDR3 is 14 amino acids. Per germline, CDR1 MNHEY and CDR2 SVGAGI. The CDR3 DNA reads TGTGCCAGCAGTTACTCGGGACAGTACTACGAGCAGTACTTC. Translating gives CASSYSGQYYEQYF.

The rearrangement joins TRBV7-2 to TRBJ1-5, with 7 bases fitting TRBD1. This CDR3 comprises 15 residues. Germline trimming cut 5 bases from V and 7 bases from J; bases unmatched to any gene: 11. Germline loops: CDR1 SGHTA, CDR2 FQGNSA. The CDR3 DNA is TGTGCCAGCAGCACGTGGACAGGAGGTCGGCAGCCCCAGCATTTT. Translated: CASSTWTGGRQPQHF.

The chain employs TRBV4-2 and TRBJ2-1; 8 bases match TRBD2. V dropped 1 base and J dropped 5; count of bases not matched to a gene: 7. CDR1 LGHNA and CDR2 YNFKEQ come from the germline V gene. CDR3 size: 16 residues. Here the CDR3 DNA reads TGTGCCAGCAGCCAAGGAGTCGGGGGGGCCGACAATGAGCAGTTCTTC. This codes for CASSQGVGGADNEQFF.

Concerning this clone: The sample contains more than one DNA sequence encoding this CDR3. J is TRBJ1-1 and V is TRBV5-6; possible D gene TRBD1, 6 bases. V was pared by 0 bases and J by 4 bases, with 7 bases between. Germline CDR1 is SGHDT and CDR2 is YYEEEE. There are 13 residues in the CDR3. The CDR3 protein is CASSLGGGTEAFF. The CDR3 region has the DNA TGTGCCAGCAGCTTGGGAGGGGGCACTGAAGCTTTCTTT.